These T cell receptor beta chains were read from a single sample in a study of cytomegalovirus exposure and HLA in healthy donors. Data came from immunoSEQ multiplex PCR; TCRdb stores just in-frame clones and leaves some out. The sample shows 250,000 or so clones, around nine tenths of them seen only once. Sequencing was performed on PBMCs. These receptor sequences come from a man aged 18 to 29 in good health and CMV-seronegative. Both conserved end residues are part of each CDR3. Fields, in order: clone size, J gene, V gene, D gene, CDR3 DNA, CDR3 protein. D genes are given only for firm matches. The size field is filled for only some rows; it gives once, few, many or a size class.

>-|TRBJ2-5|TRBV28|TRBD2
TGTGCCAGCAGTCCCGGAGAGGGACTATTGGGAGAGACCCAGTACTTC
CASSPGEGLLGETQYF
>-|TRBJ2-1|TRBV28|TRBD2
TGTGCCAGCAGTTCGGGTATTACTAGCGGGAGCGGGGTCTTC
CASSSGITSGSGVF
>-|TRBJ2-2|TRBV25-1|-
TGTGCCAGCAGTGAGGCTAGCCTTAACACCGGGGAGCTGTTTTTT
CASSEASLNTGELFF
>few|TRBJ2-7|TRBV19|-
TGTGCCACCTTCTACGAGCAGTACTTC
CATFYEQYF
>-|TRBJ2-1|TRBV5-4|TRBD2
TGTGCCAGCAGCTTGGTTGGGACTAGCGGCCCAAGCTCCTACAATGAGCAGTTCTTC
CASSLVGTSGPSSYNEQFF
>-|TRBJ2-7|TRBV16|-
TGTGCCAGCAGCCCCCGGGAGCACTACGAGCAGTACTTC
CASSPREHYEQYF
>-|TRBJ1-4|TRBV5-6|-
TGTGCCAGCAGCCACCAAGGGGCAACTAATGAAAAACTGTTTTTT
CASSHQGATNEKLFF
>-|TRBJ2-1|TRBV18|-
TGTGCCAGCTCACCCCTCTGGCCCTCCTACAATGAGCAGTTCTTC
CASSPLWPSYNEQFF
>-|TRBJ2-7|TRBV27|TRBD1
TGTGCCAGCAGTCATCAGGGGGCAGAATACGAGCAGTACTTC
CASSHQGAEYEQYF
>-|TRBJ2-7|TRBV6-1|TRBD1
TGTGCCAGCAGTGAAAGACAGGGGGTGGTCGAGCAGTACTTC
CASSERQGVVEQYF
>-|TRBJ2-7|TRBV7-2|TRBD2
TGTGCCAGCAGCTTATTCGAAGCGGGAGTGGGCTCTCACGAGCAGTACTTC
CASSLFEAGVGSHEQYF
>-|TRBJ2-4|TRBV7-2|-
TGTGCCAGCAGCTTACCCTTAGCCAAAAACATTCAGTACTTC
CASSLPLAKNIQYF
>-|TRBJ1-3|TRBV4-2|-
TGTGCCAGCAGCCAAGATGGGGGGACGGGAAACACCATATATTTT
CASSQDGGTGNTIYF
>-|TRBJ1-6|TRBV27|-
TGTGCCAGCGGACAGTATAATTCACCCCTCCACTTT
CASGQYNSPLHF
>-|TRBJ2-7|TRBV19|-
TGTGCCAGTAGTGCCCAGACAGAGAAAGGCTACGAGCAGTACTTC
CASSAQTEKGYEQYF
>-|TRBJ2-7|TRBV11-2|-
TGTGCCAGCAGCCCCGAGGTGGAATACGAGCAGTACTTC
CASSPEVEYEQYF
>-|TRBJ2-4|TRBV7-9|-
TGTGCCAGCATTAAGCCTCTAGCCAAAAACATTCAGTACTTC
CASIKPLAKNIQYF
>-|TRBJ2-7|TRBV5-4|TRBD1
TGTGCCAGCAGCATGGGACAGTTGACCTACGAGCAGTACTTC
CASSMGQLTYEQYF
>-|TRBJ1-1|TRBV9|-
TGTGCCAGCAGCGTCGGCGGAACCTCTGAAGCTTTCTTT
CASSVGGTSEAFF
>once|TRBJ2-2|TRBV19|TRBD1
TGTGCCAGTAGCGTCGACAGGGGGGTCACCGGGGAGCTGTTTTTT
CASSVDRGVTGELFF
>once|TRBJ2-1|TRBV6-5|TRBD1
TGTGCCAGCAGTTACGGGCCAGGGGGTATTGAGCAGTTCTTC
CASSYGPGGIEQFF
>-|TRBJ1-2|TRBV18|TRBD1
TGTGCCAGCTCACCGGACAGGGGAAATGGCTACACCTTC
CASSPDRGNGYTF
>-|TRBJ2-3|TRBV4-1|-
TGCGCCAGCAGCCAATCAAATCACCCAGCGAACACAGATACGCAGTATTTT
CASSQSNHPANTDTQYF
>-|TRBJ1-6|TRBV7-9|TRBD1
TGTGCCAGCAGCTTAGTGGGACAGGCCTCACCCCTCCACTTT
CASSLVGQASPLHF
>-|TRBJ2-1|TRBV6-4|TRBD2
TGTGCCAGCAGTGACGGGGCTAGCGGGGGTAGTGAGCAGTTCTTC
CASSDGASGGSEQFF
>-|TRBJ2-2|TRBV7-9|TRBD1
TGTGCCAGCAGCCGAAGACAGGGAAGGAACACCGGGGAGCTGTTTTTT
CASSRRQGRNTGELFF
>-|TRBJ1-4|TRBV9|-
TGTGCCAGCAGCGTAGCTACGAGTCGGGGAGGGACTAATGAAAAACTGTTTTTT
CASSVATSRGGTNEKLFF
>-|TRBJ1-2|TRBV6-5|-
TGTGCCAGCAGTTACTCGTCCGGCGAGGCTAACTATGGCTACACCTTC
CASSYSSGEANYGYTF
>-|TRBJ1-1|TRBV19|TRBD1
TGTGCCAGTAGTATCGACAGGGGGTTAACTGAAGCTTTCTTT
CASSIDRGLTEAFF
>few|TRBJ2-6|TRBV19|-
TGTGCCAGTACCTCAGGGTCCGGGGCCAACGTCCTGACTTTC
CASTSGSGANVLTF
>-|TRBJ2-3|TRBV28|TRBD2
TGTGCCACCGCCAGCGGGGGGGCCCACGCGGATACGCAGTATTTT
CATASGGAHADTQYF
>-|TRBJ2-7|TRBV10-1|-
TGCGCCAGCAGTGAGTGGAAGCGGCGGGGGCACGAGCAGTACTTC
CASSEWKRRGHEQYF
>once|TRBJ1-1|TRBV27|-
TGTGCCAGCAGAGGGAGATCGGACACTGAAGCTTTCTTT
CASRGRSDTEAFF
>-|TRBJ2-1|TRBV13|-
TGTGCCAGCAGCTTAGGCCCCAGCGGCCTACTCAATGAGCAGTTCTTC
CASSLGPSGLLNEQFF
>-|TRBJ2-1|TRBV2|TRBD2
TGTGCCAGCAGTGAAGAAATTGGACTAGCGGGAGACGGTGAGCAGTTCTTC
CASSEEIGLAGDGEQFF
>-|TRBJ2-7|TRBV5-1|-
TGCGCCAGCAGCTTGGGGACACGAAACTCCTACGAGCAGTACTTC
CASSLGTRNSYEQYF
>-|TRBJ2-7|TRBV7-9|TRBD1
TGTGCCAGCAGCCCGGACAGGGTGTCGCAGTACTTC
CASSPDRVSQYF
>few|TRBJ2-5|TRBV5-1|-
TGCGCCAGCAGAATAGGGGGCGCGGGACCTGGAGAGACCCAGTACTTC
CASRIGGAGPGETQYF
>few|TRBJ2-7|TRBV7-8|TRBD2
TGTGCCAGCAGCTTAGTAGCGGGAGGGTACGAGCAGTACTTC
CASSLVAGGYEQYF
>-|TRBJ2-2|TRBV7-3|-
TGTGCCAGCAGCCCCAGACAGACTAACACCGGGGAGCTGTTTTTT
CASSPRQTNTGELFF
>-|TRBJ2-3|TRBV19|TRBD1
TGTGCCAGTAGCCAGGGGGCGCGTATTTTCACAGATACGCAGTATTTT
CASSQGARIFTDTQYF
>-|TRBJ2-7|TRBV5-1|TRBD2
TGCGCCAGCAGCTTGGGAACTAGCGGTTACGAGCAGTACTTC
CASSLGTSGYEQYF
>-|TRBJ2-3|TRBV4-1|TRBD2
TGCGCCAGCAGCCAAGAAGGGTCTAGCGGGGCTAGCACAGATACGCAGTATTTT
CASSQEGSSGASTDTQYF
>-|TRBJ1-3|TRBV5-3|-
TGTGCCAGAAGCTTGGGGCCCCTCCCAGGGCGTGGAAACACCATATATTTT
CARSLGPLPGRGNTIYF
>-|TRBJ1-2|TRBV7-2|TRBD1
TGTGCCATCGACCAGGGGGCAGGTGGCTACACCTTC
CAIDQGAGGYTF
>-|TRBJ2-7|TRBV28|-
TGTGCCAGCAGTTTACATCTGGCAAGCTCCTACGAGCAGTACTTC
CASSLHLASSYEQYF
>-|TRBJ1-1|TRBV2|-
TGTGCCAGACAGAGAAACACTGAAGCTTTCTTT
CARQRNTEAFF
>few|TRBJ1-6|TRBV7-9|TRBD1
TGTGCCAGCAGCTTAGCCCAGGGACAGGGCTTTTCACCCCTCCACTTT
CASSLAQGQGFSPLHF
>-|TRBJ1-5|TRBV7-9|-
TGTGCCAGCAGCCGTAGCAATCAGCCCCAGCATTTT
CASSRSNQPQHF
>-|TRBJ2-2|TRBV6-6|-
TGTGCCAGCAGCCCAACCGGGAATCTCCTCACCGGGGAGCTGTTTTTT
CASSPTGNLLTGELFF
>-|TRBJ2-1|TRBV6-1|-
TGTGCCAGCAGTGAAGACCCCGGGGAGTACAATGAGCAGTTCTTC
CASSEDPGEYNEQFF
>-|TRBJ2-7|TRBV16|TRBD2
TGTGCCAGCAGCCCCTCCCCGGGTAGCGGGAGTTACGAGCAGTACTTC
CASSPSPGSGSYEQYF
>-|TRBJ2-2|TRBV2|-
TGTGCCAGCAGTTGGGACACAGACACCGGGGAGCTGTTTTTT
CASSWDTDTGELFF
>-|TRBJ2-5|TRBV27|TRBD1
TGTGCCAGCAGTTCTGGACAGGGGTCGGCAGAGACCCAGTACTTC
CASSSGQGSAETQYF
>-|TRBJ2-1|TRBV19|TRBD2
TGTGCCAGTAGTGGACTAGGGCGGGTCAATGAGCAGTTCTTC
CASSGLGRVNEQFF